These 27 T cell receptor beta chains were sequenced from one sample in a study. Each CDR3 protein is one row after TCRdb ran MiXCR on the 5' RACE reads. Counted here are tens of thousands of distinct CDR3 sequences, approximately 17% occurring once; the ten biggest clones make up 2.8%. Sequencing was performed on naive CD4+ T cells sorted from a lymph node. As for subset: naive CD4+ T cells, CD4+CD45RA+CD25-. These receptors were taken from a female donor with breast cancer.

This clonotype was picked up many times. The chain links TRBV7-6 to TRBJ2-7; the D gene is possibly TRBD2 (5 bases). V shed 5 bases and J shed 7 bases, with 15 bases lying between them. This CDR3 has 13 amino acids. The germline V gene encodes CDR1 SGHVS and CDR2 FNYEAQ. This chain's CDR3 is CASSLTTRAEQYF. The CDR3 DNA follows: TGTGCCAGCAGCCTGACGACGAGGGCAGAGCAGTACTTC.

The J gene is TRBJ2-7, the V gene TRBV7-9; the D gene is possibly TRBD1 (5 bases). The V end lost 5 bases, the J end lost 1 base, and 12 bases lay between the germline ends. CDR3 length: 14 amino acids. The germline V gene has CDR1 SEHNR and CDR2 FQNEAQ (reference sequence). CDR3 sequence: CASSRLQVSYEQYF. The CDR3 DNA sequence: TGTGCCAGCAGCCGATTACAGGTTTCCTACGAGCAGTACTTC.

This clonotype was detected only a few times. CDR3 protein: CASSEMGQGGTEAFF. In DNA, the CDR3 is TGTGCCAGCAGTGAAATGGGCCAGGGTGGCACTGAAGCTTTCTTT. This rearrangement joins TRBV2 to TRBJ1-1, with D perhaps matching TRBD1 (5 bases). Germline assignment: CDR1 SNHLY and CDR2 FYNNEI. Trimming took 2 bases from V and 4 from J, leaving 14 bases between them. CDR3 length: 15 residues. Based on the CDR3 plus reference TRBV2 and TRBJ1-1, the full variable domain is EPEVTQTPSHQVTQMGQEVILRCVPISNHLYFYWYRQILGQKVEFLVSFYNNEISEKSEIFDDQFSVERPDGSNFTLKIRSTKLEDSAMYFCASSEMGQGGTEAFFGQGTRLTVV.

V usage is TRBV29-1 and J usage is TRBJ2-1, with D perhaps TRBD1 (6 bases). This CDR3 is 14 amino acids long. Germline V CDR1 and CDR2: SQVTM, ANQGSEA. V dropped 4 bases and J dropped 9 bases, with 19 bases sitting between them. The CDR3 sequence: CSVGTAPSRAEQFF. Here the CDR3 DNA reads TGCAGCGTTGGGACAGCCCCATCCCGGGCTGAGCAGTTCTTC.

This sequence joins TRBV2 and TRBJ2-3; 7 nucleotides agree with TRBD1. This CDR3 contains 14 residues. Germline lookup yields CDR1 SNHLY and CDR2 FYNNEI. V trimming: 11 bases; J trimming: 2 bases; junction bases outside the gene matches: 10. CDR3 sequence reads: CAARTGQHTDTQYF. The CDR3 nucleotides are TGTGCCGCTAGGACGGGACAGCACACAGATACGCAGTATTTT.

This clonotype was seen at least ten times. V is TRBV4-1 and J is TRBJ2-1; 7 nucleotides match TRBD2. The germline V gene has CDR1 MGHRA and CDR2 YSYEKL. CDR3 length equals 16 residues. V trimming: 4 bases; J trimming: 2 bases; junction bases outside the gene matches: 8. The CDR3 DNA follows: TGCGCCAGCAGCCCAAATCTAGCGGCCCCCTACAATGAGCAGTTCTTC. This translates into CASSPNLAAPYNEQFF.

Many counts were recorded for this clonotype. This chain connects TRBV7-9 to TRBJ2-2; 7 nucleotides align to TRBD2. Losses at the gene ends were 5 bases for V and 6 bases for J; bases not matched to a gene: 3. The germline gives CDR1 SEHNR, CDR2 FQNEAQ (reference sequence). The CDR3 runs to 13 residues. The CDR3 DNA reads as TGTGCCAGCAGCACTCTAGCGGCCGGGGAGCTGTTTTTT. Translating it yields CASSTLAAGELFF.

V is TRBV6-5 and J is TRBJ2-5; 8 positions match TRBD1. Losses at the gene ends were 6 bases for V and 3 bases for J; bases not matched to a gene: 9. Germline loops: CDR1 MNHEY, CDR2 SVGAGI. This CDR3 spans 15 amino acids. The CDR3 here is CASRLQGAGEETQYF. The CDR3 DNA sequence: TGTGCCAGCAGGTTGCAGGGGGCTGGGGAAGAGACCCAGTACTTC.

The chain employs TRBV5-1 and TRBJ2-7, with 12 bases that match TRBD2. Germline trimming cut 3 bases from V and 4 bases from J; bases unmatched to any gene: 8. CDR1 SGHRS and CDR2 YFSETQ come from the germline V gene. The CDR3 runs to 16 residues. CDR3 protein: CASSYSSGRAGYEQYF. CDR3 nucleotide sequence: TGCGCCAGCAGCTATTCTAGCGGGAGGGCCGGTTACGAGCAGTACTTC.

The CDR3 coding sequence is TGTGCCAGCAGTCCCCAGATGAATCAGCCCCAGCATTTT. Its protein is CASSPQMNQPQHF. This chain links TRBV6-2 or TRBV6-3 with TRBJ1-5; D is ambiguous. V was clipped by 5 bases and J by 4 bases, with 9 bases between them. Germline CDR1 and CDR2: MNHEY and SVGEGT. There are 13 residues in the CDR3.

A remark on this clonotype: A clone one base away is much larger, so this may be a read error. The rearrangement uses TRBV10-3 and TRBJ2-3, with D possibly TRBD2 on 6 matching bases. The germline CDR1 and CDR2 sequences are ENHRY and SYGVKD. Between the trimmed V and J ends, which lost 0 bases and 1 base, there was a span of 17 bases. The CDR3 runs to 18 residues. CDR3 in DNA: TGTGCCATCAGTGAGTCCTTCGGCGGGACCACTTGCACAGATACGCAGTATTTT. It specifies CAISESFGGTTCTDTQYF.

The V gene is TRBV5-1, the J gene TRBJ2-3; no reliable D call. Between the trimmed V and J ends, which lost 5 bases and 3 bases, there was a span of 13 bases. CDR1 SGHRS and CDR2 YFSETQ come from the germline V gene. The CDR3 sequence is 14 residues long. CDR3 sequence: CASSEHSGTDTQYF. The CDR3 DNA follows: TGCGCCAGCAGTGAACATTCGGGTACAGATACGCAGTATTTT.

This clonotype was counted a few times. The rearrangement joins TRBV27 to TRBJ2-7, with D perhaps matching TRBD1 or TRBD2 (5 bases each). The CDR3 covers 15 residues. Germline assignment: CDR1 MNHEY and CDR2 SMNVEV (reference sequence). Trimming stripped 8 bases from V and 1 base from J, with 18 bases between. This CDR3 reads CASGSSGTESYEQYF. The CDR3 nucleotides are TGTGCCAGCGGGTCCTCCGGGACCGAGTCCTACGAGCAGTACTTC.

This clonotype was counted a few times. This CDR3 reads CATLGTGGNEQFF. The CDR3 DNA is TGTGCCACTCTCGGGACAGGGGGCAATGAGCAGTTCTTC. The V gene is TRBV24-1, the J gene TRBJ2-1; 11 positions match TRBD1. The length of the CDR3 is 13 residues. Germline CDR1 is KGHDR and CDR2 is SFDVKD. V trimming: 10 bases; J trimming: 6 bases; junction bases outside the gene matches: 4.

There are many counts of this clonotype. The chain couples TRBV4-1 to TRBJ1-2, with D maybe TRBD1 (6 bases). The CDR3 sequence is 16 residues long. The V gene's germline CDR1 is MGHRA and CDR2 YSYEKL. The ends were cut back, 3 bases at V and 4 bases at J, with 18 bases in the middle. This CDR3 reads CASSQNPNRDGYGYTF. CDR3 sequence (DNA): TGCGCCAGCAGCCAGAACCCCAACAGGGACGGCTATGGCTACACCTTC.

The CDR3 spells CSARDRMNTEAFF. In nucleotides, the CDR3 is TGCAGTGCTAGAGATCGGATGAACACTGAAGCTTTCTTT. V usage is TRBV20-1 and J usage is TRBJ1-1; D call uncertain. Germline assignment: CDR1 DFQATT and CDR2 SNEGSKA (reference sequence). Trimming shortened V by 0 bases and J by 0 bases, and 5 bases separated the two germline ends. The CDR3 length is 13 residues.

This clonotype was found a few times. The CDR3 reads CASSFPSRDTEAFF. CDR3 nucleotide sequence: TGTGCCAGCAGCTTCCCATCCAGGGACACTGAAGCTTTCTTT. The rearrangement uses TRBV7-9 and TRBJ1-1; weak D call: TRBD1 (5 bases). Trimming left V 3 bases short and J 3 bases short, with 11 bases between. This CDR3 contains 14 residues. CDR1 SEHNR and CDR2 FQNEAQ come from the germline V gene (reference sequence).

V is TRBV6-5 and J is TRBJ2-4, with D perhaps TRBD2 (5 bases). The germline V and J ends were trimmed by 6 bases and 1 base, with 10 bases remaining between them. The germline gives CDR1 MNHEY, CDR2 SVGAGI. This CDR3 comprises 14 residues. The chain's CDR3 is CASSRSEAKNIQYF. CDR3 DNA: TGTGCCAGCAGCCGTAGCGAGGCCAAAAACATTCAGTACTTC.

The chain links TRBV18 to TRBJ2-7; TRBD1 or TRBD2 may be the D gene (6 bases each). Trimming took off 2 bases at V and 6 bases at J, with 17 bases between the two ends. The CDR3 has 15 residues. From germline, CDR1 is KGHSH and CDR2 LQKENI. CDR3 amino acids: CASSPEAGGRVEQYF. The CDR3, as DNA: TGTGCCAGCTCACCAGAGGCTGGGGGGCGGGTCGAGCAGTACTTC.

This clonotype has only a few counts. J is TRBJ2-5 and V is TRBV7-6, with a weak D call TRBD2 (6 bases). CDR1 is SGHVS, CDR2 FNYEAQ, per germline. V lost 5 bases, J lost 4 bases, and 17 bases lay in between. The CDR3 sequence is 15 residues long. DNA for the CDR3: TGTGCCAGCAGCCCCATGACGGGGGACGGAGAGACCCAGTACTTC. Its protein is CASSPMTGDGETQYF.

This clonotype was seen repeatedly, ten times or more. The chain employs TRBV5-1 and TRBJ2-7; D might be TRBD1 or TRBD2, each matching 5 bases. V lost 6 bases and J 10 bases, leaving 11 bases between the germline ends. The germline V gene encodes CDR1 SGHRS and CDR2 YFSETQ. This CDR3 has 10 amino acids. CDR3 in amino acids: CASNRDLQYF. The CDR3 DNA sequence: TGCGCCAGCAACCGGGACCTTCAGTACTTC.

This clonotype is categorized as medium-sized. The chain couples TRBV10-2 to TRBJ2-3; D gene unclear. V lost 5 bases to trimming and J lost 2 bases, with 8 bases between them. Germline V gene data show CDR1 as WSHSY and CDR2 as SAAADI. This CDR3 has 13 residues. CDR3 in amino acids: CASSPQPTDTQYF. CDR3 sequence (DNA): TGCGCCAGCAGTCCCCAACCCACAGATACGCAGTATTTT.

The chain is built from TRBV10-3 and TRBJ2-1, with a tentative D call TRBD1 (5 bases). Trimming left V 2 bases short and J 5 bases short, with 10 bases between. Per germline, CDR1 ENHRY and CDR2 SYGVKD. The CDR3 runs to 14 residues. CDR3 bases: TGTGCCATCAGTGAGCAGGGAACCGACAATGAGCAGTTCTTC. Translated, it gives CAISEQGTDNEQFF.

V and J are TRBV28 and TRBJ2-3; no clear D gene. The CDR3 contains 12 residues. Trimming removed 5 bases at V and 4 bases at J, with 7 bases between. CDR1 and CDR2 (germline): MDHEN, SYDVKM. Written as DNA, the CDR3 is TGTGCCAGCAGTCCCTTAGCAGATACGCAGTATTTT. As protein: CASSPLADTQYF.

The table lists this clonotype with many counts. The rearrangement uses TRBV5-1 and TRBJ1-1, with 7 bases matching TRBD1. Germline assignment: CDR1 SGHRS and CDR2 YFSETQ. This CDR3 comprises 14 residues. The junction had 5 bases not matched to a gene; V was cut back by 2 bases and J by 4 bases. In nucleotides, the CDR3 is TGCGCCAGCAGCTTCGGGACAGTTCTCACTGAAGCTTTCTTT. It encodes CASSFGTVLTEAFF.

This clonotype was seen a handful of times. CDR3 sequence: CSAPRTDSYSNQPQHF. CDR3 bases: TGCAGTGCCCCCAGGACAGACAGTTATAGCAATCAGCCCCAGCATTTT. The V call is TRBV20-1, the J call TRBJ1-5; a possible D gene is TRBD1 (6 bases). There are 16 residues in the CDR3. Trimming left V 6 bases short and J 0 bases short, with 18 bases between. Germline V gene data show CDR1 as DFQATT and CDR2 as SNEGSKA (reference sequence).

This clonotype appeared a few times. The chain has TRBV6-5 and TRBJ2-1, with D unclear. Germline CDR1 and CDR2: MNHEY and SVGAGI. V gave up 6 bases and J gave up 4 bases, with 16 bases separating them. The CDR3 is 15 amino acids. Here the CDR3 DNA reads TGTGCCAGCAGCCTCTATGGTGGCCTATACAATGAGCAGTTCTTC. Amino acids: CASSLYGGLYNEQFF.